The 3 T cell receptor beta chains presented below share a single source sample, sequenced in a study of T cells in localized non-small cell lung cancer. Produced via immunoSEQ multiplex PCR; TCRdb's table is partial and in-frame only. Among roughly 6,800 clones listed, over 12% were seen once. The source was normal lung tissue next to the tumor, collected before any cancer treatment. These receptors were obtained from a male donor aged 60 or older with stage II squamous cell lung carcinoma.

The chain employs TRBV11-3 and TRBJ2-2, with D perhaps matching TRBD2 (6 bases). CDR3 length equals 16 residues. Trimming pared 5 bases from V and 5 bases from J, leaving 18 bases between. The V gene's germline CDR1 is SGHNT and CDR2 YENEEA. This chain's CDR3 is CASSPQGGVGTGELFF. Written as DNA, the CDR3 is TGTGCCAGCAGCCCTCAAGGCGGGGTGGGGACCGGGGAGCTGTTTTTT.

The sample holds many counts of this clone. The chain recombines TRBV11-3 with TRBJ1-5; TRBD1 is a possible D gene (5 bases). The CDR3 covers 14 residues. The germline V gene has CDR1 SGHNT and CDR2 YENEEA. The V and J ends lost 3 bases and 6 bases respectively, with 12 bases between them. The CDR3 protein is CASSLGQVIQPQHF. CDR3 bases: TGTGCCAGCAGCTTGGGGCAGGTCATTCAGCCCCAGCATTTT.

The J gene is TRBJ2-5, the V gene TRBV28, with 7 bases aligning to TRBD1. CDR3 length: 15 amino acids. The V gene's germline CDR1 is MDHEN and CDR2 SYDVKM. Trimming removed 5 bases from V and 1 base from J; junction bases left unmatched: 7. Here the CDR3 DNA reads TGTGCCAGCAGTACCCAGGGACAGCGCCAAGAGACCCAGTACTTC. It encodes CASSTQGQRQETQYF.